This T cell receptor (beta chain) was sequenced in a study of cytomegalovirus exposure and HLA in healthy donors. Use of 60 Vbeta and 13 Jbeta primers characterized the PCR. TCRdb keeps only in-frame clones here, not all; method: immunoSEQ multiplex PCR. The profile covers approximately 160,000 clones, with around 80% appearing a single time and 4.5% taken by the ten largest. Notes on this clone: What it binds is not known.

Study-level findings and limits: Rare sequences made up most TCRs, while some public TCRs were found in many donors. A later analysis reportedly found fewer N-insertions in an Asian-associated ancestry cluster than the approximately 660-donor mean. Per published reports, the classifier diagnosed cytomegalovirus status with high specificity and sensitivity.

Material for sequencing was PBMCs. The sequence was obtained from a woman aged 45-65 years in good health and CMV-seropositive.

The CDR3: CASSFSGINSGNTIYF. In DNA form, the CDR3 reads TGTGCCAGCAGTTTTTCAGGCATTAACTCTGGAAACACCATATATTTT. This chain uses TRBV27 with TRBJ1-3; D is ambiguous. Germline V gene lookup returns CDR1 MNHEY and CDR2 SMNVEV (reference sequence). This CDR3 has 16 residues. The V end lost 3 bases, the J end lost 0 bases, and 12 bases lay between the germline ends.